This T cell receptor beta chain was sequenced in a study of CD8 T cells in Susac syndrome. Turning to the study itself: Patients with Susac syndrome were therapy-naive, taking corticosteroids, with some also receiving intravenous immunoglobulin, or taking intravenous immunoglobulin alone at the time their blood was drawn.

TCR beta was sequenced from blood CD8+ and CD4+ T cells. For this clonotype: Its target is not known.

Notes on the study in general: As the study acknowledged, the number of individuals who were part of its TCR sequencing and HLA analysis was relatively small. The CD4+ T cell repertoires that were profiled in Susac syndrome showed no clonal expansion.

A quantity of about 0.5 to 1 ug RNA underwent reverse transcription using random hexamers. MiXCR, run by TCRdb on the immunoSEQ multiplex PCR reads, gives a single entry per CDR3 protein. The sample records roughly 140,000 distinct CDR3 sequences, about 94% being singletons. The CDR3 is 14 residues long. Germline CDR1 reads MNHNS; CDR2 reads SASEGT. This rearrangement joins TRBV6-1 to TRBJ2-2; 10 bases are shared with TRBD2. The clonotype comes from a human donor with Susac syndrome. Sequencing input: CD4+ T cells from PBMCs. The CDR3 here is CGKGSGGVTGELFF. CDR3 DNA: TGTGGAAAGGGGAGCGGGGGGGTGACCGGGGAGCTGTTTTTT.